This TCR beta chain was sequenced during a study of T-cell reconstitution after alpha-beta-depleted transplantation in children. Unique molecular identifiers tagged the TCRbeta library. TCRdb called the PCR reads again in MiXCR, with one record for every CDR3 protein. This sample has just over 950,000 distinct CDR3 sequences, with about 29% found just once. The CDR3 length is 16 residues. The germline V gene has CDR1 DFQATT and CDR2 SNEGSKA (reference sequence). Trimming cost V 6 bases and J 0 bases; bases outside gene matches: 10. Sample: PBMCs, mostly from graft donor cells, taken 360 days after TCRalphabeta/CD19-depleted stem cell transplant. This sequence originates from a boy younger than two who had a stem cell transplant for SCID, so the T cells may come from the graft donor. The chain is built from TRBV20-1 and TRBJ2-5; 10 nucleotides match TRBD2. The DNA for the CDR3 is TGCAGTGCGCGCCTACTAGCGGGGATGTACCAAGAGACCCAGTACTTC. Translation gives CSARLLAGMYQETQYF.